This T cell receptor beta chain comes out of a study of blood T cell repertoires in COVID-19. Whole-study context: The United States, Italy and Spain provided the acute and convalescent COVID-19 samples. T cells, B-cell-depleted T cells, or PBMCs supplied cDNA or gDNA.

Methods used by the authors: Estimated nucleated cell counts came from reference gene primer amplification. Using immunoSEQ multiplex PCR, the repertoire was profiled, and TCRdb retains in-frame clones only, with some absent. The V and J calls and the clone size are those of that table, but D and trimming were determined from the DNA. The top ten hold about 3.1% of the sample, which has some 150,000 clones, around four fifths seen once. Per the germline V gene, CDR1 is MRHNA and CDR2 is SNTAGT. Losses at the gene ends were 0 bases for V and 9 bases for J; bases not matched to a gene: 6. The CDR3 contains 15 residues.

This TCR derives from a woman between 40 and 55 years old with active or convalescent COVID-19. The chain carries TRBV6-4 and TRBJ2-3; 10 nucleotides match TRBD2. The specimen sequenced was peripheral blood. CDR3 sequence (DNA): TGTGCCAGCAGTGACTCGAGCGGGAGGGCCAGGACGCAGTATTTT. This codes for CASSDSSGRARTQYF.